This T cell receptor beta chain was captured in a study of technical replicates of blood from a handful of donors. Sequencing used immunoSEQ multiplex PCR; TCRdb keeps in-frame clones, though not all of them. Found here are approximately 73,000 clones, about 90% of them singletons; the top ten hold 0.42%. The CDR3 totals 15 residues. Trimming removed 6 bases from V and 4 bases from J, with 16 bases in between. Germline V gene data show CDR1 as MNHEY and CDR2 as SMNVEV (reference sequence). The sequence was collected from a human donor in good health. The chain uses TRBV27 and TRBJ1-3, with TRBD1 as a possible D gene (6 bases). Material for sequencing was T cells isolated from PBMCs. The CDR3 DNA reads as TGTGCCAGCAGGAAAACGACAGGAAACGGAAACACCATATATTTT. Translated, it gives CASRKTTGNGNTIYF.